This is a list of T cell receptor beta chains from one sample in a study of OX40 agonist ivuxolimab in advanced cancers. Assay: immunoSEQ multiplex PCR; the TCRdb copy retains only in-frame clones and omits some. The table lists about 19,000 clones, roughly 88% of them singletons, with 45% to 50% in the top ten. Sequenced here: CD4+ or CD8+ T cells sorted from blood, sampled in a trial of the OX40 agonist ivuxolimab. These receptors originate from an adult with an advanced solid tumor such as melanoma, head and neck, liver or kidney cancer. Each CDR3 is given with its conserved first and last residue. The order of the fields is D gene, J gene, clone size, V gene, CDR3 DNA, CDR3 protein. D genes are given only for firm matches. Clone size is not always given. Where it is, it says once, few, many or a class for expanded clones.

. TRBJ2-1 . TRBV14 TGTGCCAGCAGCCAAGTTACTGGGTTGAATGAGCAGTTCTTC CASSQVTGLNEQFF
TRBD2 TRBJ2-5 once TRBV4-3 TGCGCCAGCAGCCTCCGATCGGGACTAGCGGCGCAAGAGACCCAGTACTTC CASSLRSGLAAQETQYF
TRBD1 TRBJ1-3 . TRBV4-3 TGCGCCAGCAGCCAAGCAGGGGGCGGCACCATATATTTT CASSQAGGGTIYF
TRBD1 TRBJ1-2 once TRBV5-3 TGTGCCAGAAGCGGGGGACAGGACTATGGCTACACCTTC CARSGGQDYGYTF
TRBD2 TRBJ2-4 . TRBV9 TGTGCCAGCAGCGTTGGTAGCGGGAGTGATAGAAACATTCAGTACTTC CASSVGSGSDRNIQYF
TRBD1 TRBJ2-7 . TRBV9 TGTGCCAGCAGCGATACCGGGACAGGGAGCGGCGAGCAGTACTTC CASSDTGTGSGEQYF
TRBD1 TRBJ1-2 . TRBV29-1 TGCAGCGCCGTAAGACAGGGCGACTACACCTTC CSAVRQGDYTF
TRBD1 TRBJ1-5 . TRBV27 TGTGCCAGCAGGAGGACAGGGACCAATCAGCCCCAGCATTTT CASRRTGTNQPQHF
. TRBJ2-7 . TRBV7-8 TGTGCCAGCAGCGGGGGGGGCGGCTACGAGCAGTACTTC CASSGGGGYEQYF
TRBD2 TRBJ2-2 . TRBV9 TGTGCCAGCGGACTAGCTAACACCGGGGAGCTGTTTTTT CASGLANTGELFF
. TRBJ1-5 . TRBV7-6 TGTGCCAGCAGCTTAGGTCCAAATCAGCCCCAGCATTTT CASSLGPNQPQHF
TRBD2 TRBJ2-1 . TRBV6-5 TGTGCCAGCAGCTCGACTAGCCGCTACAATGAGCAGTTCTTC CASSSTSRYNEQFF
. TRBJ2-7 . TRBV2 TGTGCCAGCAGTGAAGCGCTTCGGACCGCTGCCGAGCAGTACTTC CASSEALRTAAEQYF
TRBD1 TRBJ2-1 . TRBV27 TGTGCCAGCACCTCAGGGGGCTACAATGAGCAGTTCTTC CASTSGGYNEQFF
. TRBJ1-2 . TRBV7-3 TGTGCCAGCAGCTTAACGGGAGGGGACTATGGCTACACCTTC CASSLTGGDYGYTF
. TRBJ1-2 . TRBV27 TGTGCCAGCAGTTTATCAGGATTTAACTATGGCTACACCTTC CASSLSGFNYGYTF
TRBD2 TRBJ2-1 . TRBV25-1 TGTGCCAGCAGTGTAGCGGGAGGGCGGAATGAGCAGTTCTTC CASSVAGGRNEQFF
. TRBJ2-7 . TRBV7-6 TGTGCCAGCAGTTTTGCGGTTAACTTGGAGCAGTACTTC CASSFAVNLEQYF
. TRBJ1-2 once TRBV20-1 TGCAGTGCTTTCACATTCTCCTACACCTTC CSAFTFSYTF
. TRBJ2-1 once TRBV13 TGTGCCAGCAGCTTAGGCAGGGGCGGTAATGAGCAGTTCTTC CASSLGRGGNEQFF
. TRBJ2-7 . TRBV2 TGTGCCAGCAGTGAAAACTACGAGCAGTACTTC CASSENYEQYF
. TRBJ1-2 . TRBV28 TGTGCCAGCAGTCCGCCGGACGGAAACTATGGCTACACCTTC CASSPPDGNYGYTF
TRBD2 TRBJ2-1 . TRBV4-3 TGCGCCAGCAGCCAAGGACGACTAGCGGGAGGGACTGGGCAGTTCTTC CASSQGRLAGGTGQFF
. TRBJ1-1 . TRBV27 TGTGCCAGCAGCCTGGTGGAAGGGTACACTGAAGCTTTCTTT CASSLVEGYTEAFF
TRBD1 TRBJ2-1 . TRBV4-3 TGCGCCAGCAGCTCCGACAGGGAGTATGAGCAGTTCTTC CASSSDREYEQFF
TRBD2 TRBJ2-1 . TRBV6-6 TGTGCCAGCAGTTACGGGACTAGCGGGAAGGATGAGCAGTTCTTC CASSYGTSGKDEQFF
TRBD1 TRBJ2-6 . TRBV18 TGTGCCAGCTCATTAGACAGGGTAATTGGGGCCAACGTCCTGACTTTC CASSLDRVIGANVLTF
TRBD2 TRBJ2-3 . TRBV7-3 TGTGCCAGCAGCCCTAGCGGATTCACAGATACGCAGTATTTT CASSPSGFTDTQYF
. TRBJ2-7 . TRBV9 TGTGCCAGCAGCGTAGGAGGGAGCTCCTACGAGCAGTACTTC CASSVGGSSYEQYF
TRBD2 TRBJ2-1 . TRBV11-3 TGTGCCAGCAGCAAAGCGGGATTCGGTAATGAGCAGTTCTTC CASSKAGFGNEQFF
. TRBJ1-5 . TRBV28 TGTGCCAGCATCTCTGGGAATCAGCCCCAGCATTTT CASISGNQPQHF
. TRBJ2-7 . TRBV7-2 TGTGCCAGCAGCTTACGGGGAACCTACGAGCAGTACTTC CASSLRGTYEQYF
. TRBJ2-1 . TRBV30 TGTGCCTGGAGGGCAGGGCGTCTAGCGCCCTACAATGAGCAGTTCTTC CAWRAGRLAPYNEQFF
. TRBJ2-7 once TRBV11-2 TGTGCCAGCAGCCTTGGGTCCAACTACGAGCAGTACTTC CASSLGSNYEQYF
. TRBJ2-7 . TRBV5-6 TGTGCCAGCAGCTTGGGGGGCGCAGTCTACGAGCAGTACTTC CASSLGGAVYEQYF
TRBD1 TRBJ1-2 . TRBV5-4 TGTGCCAGCACAGAGGGCCCGACAGGGGGCTATGGCTACACCTTC CASTEGPTGGYGYTF
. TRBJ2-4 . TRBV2 TGTGCCAGTCAGGGTTCTCTAGCCAAAAACATTCAGTACTTC CASQGSLAKNIQYF
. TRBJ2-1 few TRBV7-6 TGTGCCAGCAGCCCCGGGACTCCCGGCGATGAGCAGTTCTTC CASSPGTPGDEQFF
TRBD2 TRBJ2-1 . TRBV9 TGTGCCAGCAGCGTAGGGGCTAGCGGGAGGGTAGAGCAGTTCTTC CASSVGASGRVEQFF
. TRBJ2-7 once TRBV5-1 TGCGCCAGCAGCGGAGGGTACGAGCAGTACTTC CASSGGYEQYF
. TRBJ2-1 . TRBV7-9 TGTGCCAGCAGCTACCGGACCTCCTACAATGAGCAGTTCTTC CASSYRTSYNEQFF
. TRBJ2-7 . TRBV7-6 TGTGCCAGCAGCTTAGAAGTGGCCCTTGGAGAGCAGTACTTC CASSLEVALGEQYF
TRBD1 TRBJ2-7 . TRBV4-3 TGCGCCAGCAGCCAGGGACAGGGGGCCTACGAGCAGTACTTC CASSQGQGAYEQYF
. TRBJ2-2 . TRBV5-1 TGCGCCAGCAGCTTTAACGGGGAGCTGTTTTTT CASSFNGELFF
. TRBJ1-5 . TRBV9 TGTGCCAGCAGCGTTGGGGGGGGCGATCAGCCCCAGCATTTT CASSVGGGDQPQHF
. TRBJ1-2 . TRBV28 TGTGCCAGCGGGGGGACGGGAAACTATGGCTACACCTTC CASGGTGNYGYTF
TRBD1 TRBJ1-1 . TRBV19 TGTGCCAGTAGTTTAGGACAGGCCACTGAAGCTTTCTTT CASSLGQATEAFF
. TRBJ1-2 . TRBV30 TGTGCCTGGAGTGTTGGATCAGGGAACTATGGCTACACCTTC CAWSVGSGNYGYTF
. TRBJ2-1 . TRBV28 TGTGCCAGCAGTTTACCCCCCTCCAGGACCAAAGGTGAGCAGTTCTTC CASSLPPSRTKGEQFF
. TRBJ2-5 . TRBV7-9 TGTGCCAGCAGCTTTGGACTAACGAAGACCCAGTACTTC CASSFGLTKTQYF
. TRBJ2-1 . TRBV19 TGTGCCAGTAGTGTCGGAGTGCCCGACAATGAGCAGTTCTTC CASSVGVPDNEQFF
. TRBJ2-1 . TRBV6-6 TGTGCCAGCAGTAATGACAATGAGCAGTTCTTC CASSNDNEQFF